This TCR beta chain was recorded in a study of shared clonotypes between healthy human individuals. Here immunoSEQ multiplex PCR was the method, and the copy in TCRdb shows in-frame clones only, minus some. The table has 2 million to 2.5 million clones, approximately 94% seen once. About this clone: An end of the junction does not agree with germline; a read error may underlie this. Other nucleotide sequences from this sample produce the same CDR3.

CD45RO-negative, CCR7-selected cells formed the naive CD8 fraction, which excluded terminally differentiated effector memory CD45RA+ cells. The sequenced sample was naive CD8+ T cells sorted from blood. The receptor was derived from a man aged 18 to 30 in good health.

CDR3: CASSLTGGNQPQHF. The CDR3 bases are TGTGCCAGCAGCCTAACAGGGGGCAACCAGCCCCAGCATTTT. V gene TRBV27 combines with J gene TRBJ1-5; TRBD1 matches at 9 bases. CDR1 MNHEY and CDR2 SMNVEV come from the germline V gene (reference sequence). This CDR3 is 14 amino acids long.